This is a list of T cell receptor beta chains from one sample in a study of CD8 T cells in Susac syndrome. TCRdb redid the calling of the immunoSEQ multiplex PCR reads with MiXCR, one entry per CDR3 protein. The sample lists about 150,000 distinct CDR3 sequences, approximately 93% occurring once. Sequenced: CD4+ T cells from PBMCs. The receptors come from a human donor with multiple sclerosis. CDR3s include the opening cysteine and the closing phenylalanine or tryptophan. A D gene is named only where the DNA matches it firmly. Only some rows state a clone size, as once, few, many or a class for expanded clones.

>TRBV6-5|.|.|12|TRBJ1-6
TGTGCCAGCAGGTCCTATAATTCACCCCTCCACTTT
CASRSYNSPLHF
>TRBV29-1|.|few|13|TRBJ2-7
TGCAGCGTTGGAGTCGAGGACCCCTACGAGCAGTACTTC
CSVGVEDPYEQYF
>TRBV7-9|TRBD1|.|15|TRBJ1-2
TGTGCCAGCAGCTTAGAAGGACAGGGAAGGGATGGCTACACCTTC
CASSLEGQGRDGYTF
>TRBV10-3|.|.|14|TRBJ1-6
TGTGCCATCAGTGAGTCTGCCAGAAATTCACCCCTCCACTTT
CAISESARNSPLHF
>TRBV28|.|.|14|TRBJ1-3
TGTGCCAGCCGATGGGGCAGCGCTGGAAACACCATATATTTT
CASRWGSAGNTIYF
>TRBV29-1|.|.|14|TRBJ1-1
TGCAGCGTCCCTCCGGGGGCGGTGAACACTGAAGCTTTCTTT
CSVPPGAVNTEAFF
>TRBV12-3/TRBV12-4|.|.|13|TRBJ2-4
TGTGCCAGCAGCTTGCAGGGCAAAAACATTCAGTACTTC
CASSLQGKNIQYF
>TRBV2|.|.|11|TRBJ2-3
TGTGCCAGCAAGGAGGCAGATACGCAGTATTTT
CASKEADTQYF
>TRBV20-1|.|.|12|TRBJ1-4
TGCAGTGGGGCAGAACCAAATGAAAAACTGTTTTTT
CSGAEPNEKLFF
>TRBV5-1|.|once|13|TRBJ2-1
TGCGCCAGCGCATCCGGGCCCCTCAATGAGCAGTTCTTC
CASASGPLNEQFF
>TRBV27|.|.|14|TRBJ2-1
TGTGCCAGCAGTTTGATCGAGGGCGGCTCGGAGCAGTTCTTC
CASSLIEGGSEQFF
>TRBV12-3/TRBV12-4|TRBD2|.|16|TRBJ2-5
TGTGCCAGCAGTTCTATGGAACTAGCGGGGGAGGAGACCCAGTACTTC
CASSSMELAGEETQYF
>TRBV4-1|.|.|15|TRBJ1-2
TGCGCCAGCAGCCAACCTGACACGGTCGGGGTTGGCTACACCTTC
CASSQPDTVGVGYTF
>TRBV28|.|.|11|TRBJ1-5
TGTGCCAGCGCAGGGAATCAGCCCCAGCATTTT
CASAGNQPQHF
>TRBV19|TRBD2|.|18|TRBJ2-1
TGTGCCAGTAGTATAGGGCCTAGCGGGATCCTCTCCTACAATGAGCAGTTCTTC
CASSIGPSGILSYNEQFF
>TRBV24-1|.|.|15|TRBJ2-1
TGTGCCACCAGTGACTCCCGGACGGGGTACAATGAGCAGTTCTTC
CATSDSRTGYNEQFF